These 25 T cell receptor beta chains were all obtained from the same sample, sequenced in a study of cytomegalovirus exposure and HLA in healthy donors. The PCR had 60 Vbeta and 13 Jbeta primers. Here immunoSEQ multiplex PCR was the method, and the copy in TCRdb shows in-frame clones only, minus some. The sample contains around 44,000 clones, about 90% of which appear only once. Sequences were obtained from PBMCs. Source of these receptors: a woman aged 40 to 49 in good health and CMV-seropositive.

Of note for this clone: The junction does not match germline at one end; this may be a read error. The chain has TRBV28 and TRBJ2-1; maybe TRBD1 (5 bases). This CDR3 is built from 15 residues. CDR1 and CDR2 (germline): MDHEN, SYDVKM. The CDR3 sequence: CVSSHDSIIYNEQFF. CDR3 in DNA: TGTGTCAGCAGCCACGACAGCATAATTTACAATGAGCAGTTCTTC. Filled out from reference TRBV28 and TRBJ2-1, the complete variable domain reads DVKVTQSSRYLVKRTGEKVFLECVQDMDHENMFWYRQDPGLGLRLIYFSYDVKMKEKGDIPEGYSVSREKKERFSLILESASTNQTSMYLCVSSHDSIIYNEQFFGPGTRLTVL.

Of note for this clone: One junction end disagrees with the germline gene, perhaps due to a read error. The chain carries TRBV7-2 and TRBJ1-5, with 7 bases matching TRBD1. The CDR3 covers 16 residues. The germline CDR1 and CDR2 sequences are SGHTA and FQGNSA. The CDR3 bases are TGTGCCAGCAGCGTAGGGGGCTCTCGGAGGGGTAGAGCCCAGAACTTT. Protein product: CASSVGGSRRGRAQNF.

The chain uses TRBV11-3 and TRBJ2-2, with TRBD2 as a possible D gene (5 bases). The V end lost 6 bases, the J end lost 1 base, and 15 bases lay between the germline ends. This CDR3 comprises 16 residues. Germline assignment: CDR1 SGHNT and CDR2 YENEEA. The CDR3 spells CASSSGVTGNTGELFF. CDR3 bases: TGTGCCAGCAGTTCCGGGGTCACCGGGAACACCGGGGAGCTGTTTTTT. Full variable domain (missing parts from reference TRBV11-3 and TRBJ2-2): EAGVVQSPRYKIIEKKQPVAFWCNPISGHNTLYWYLQNLGQGPELLIRYENEEAVDDSQLPKDRFSAERLKGVDSTLKIQPAELGDSAVYLCASSSGVTGNTGELFFGEGSRLTVL.

CDR3 DNA: TGTGCCAGCAGCTTATACGGCGGGAGCGGCTACACCTTC. This sequence encodes CASSLYGGSGYTF. The chain combines TRBV7-9 with TRBJ1-2; D not certain. The CDR3 length is 13 residues. The germline V and J ends were trimmed by 2 bases and 8 bases, with 12 bases remaining between them. In germline, CDR1 is SEHNR, CDR2 FQNEAQ (reference sequence).

The chain combines TRBV2 with TRBJ2-7; 8 positions agree with TRBD1. J lost 5 bases, V lost 6 bases, and 6 bases had no gene match. There are 13 residues in the CDR3. Looked up from germline, CDR1 is SNHLY and CDR2 is FYNNEI. CDR3 nucleotides: TGTGCCAGCAGGGATGACAGGGGTCACGAGCAGTACTTC. Translation gives CASRDDRGHEQYF.

The chain joins TRBV6-6 to TRBJ2-5, with unresolved D. Trimming shortened V by 4 bases and J by 7 bases, and 4 bases separated the two germline ends. Germline values: CDR1 MNHNY, CDR2 SVGAGI (reference sequence). This CDR3 spans 10 amino acids. The CDR3 reads CASSWPTQYF. The CDR3 nucleotides read TGTGCCAGCAGTTGGCCGACCCAGTACTTC.

The CDR3 spells CASSSTGGGGYEQYF. The DNA for the CDR3 is TGTGCCAGCAGCTCCACAGGGGGCGGAGGGTACGAGCAGTACTTC. The chain is built from TRBV7-9 and TRBJ2-7; 9 nucleotides agree with TRBD1. Germline CDR1 and CDR2: SEHNR and FQNEAQ (reference sequence). The junction had 8 bases not matched to a gene; V was cut back by 4 bases and J by 4 bases. This CDR3 contains 15 residues.

The chain combines TRBV5-1 with TRBJ1-2; 7 nucleotides agree with TRBD1. The ends lost 3 bases at V and 4 bases at J; junction bases unmatched: 6. The CDR3 extends over 14 amino acids. Per germline, CDR1 SGHRS and CDR2 YFSETQ. CDR3 bases: TGCGCCAGCAGCTCGGGGACAGATCTCTATGGCTACACCTTC. Protein product: CASSSGTDLYGYTF.

The rearrangement uses TRBV7-2 and TRBJ2-1; TRBD2 aligns across 11 bases. J lost 4 bases, V lost 5 bases, and 7 bases had no gene match. Germline loops: CDR1 SGHTA, CDR2 FQGNSA. The CDR3 has 16 residues. The CDR3 is CASSRAGTSGYNEQFF. CDR3 nucleotides: TGTGCCAGCAGCCGTGCCGGGACTAGCGGATACAATGAGCAGTTCTTC.

This chain connects TRBV5-1 to TRBJ1-2; tentatively, D is TRBD1 (6 bases). Trimming pared 8 bases from V and 8 bases from J, leaving 22 bases between. The CDR3 runs 14 residues. The V gene's germline CDR1 is SGHRS and CDR2 YFSETQ. CDR3 region: CASGQNVPQGGYTF. CDR3 nucleotide sequence: TGCGCCAGTGGACAGAACGTCCCCCAAGGAGGCTACACCTTC.

This rearrangement joins TRBV6-6 to TRBJ1-2; possibly TRBD1 for D (5 bases). Germline values: CDR1 MNHNY, CDR2 SVGAGI (reference sequence). Trimming took off 7 bases at V and 7 bases at J, with 13 bases between the two ends. This CDR3 spans 12 amino acids. The CDR3 DNA reads TGTGCCAGCAACCCAAGCGGGGGTGGCTACACCTTC. Translation: CASNPSGGGYTF.

In its sample, this clone was seen once. This rearrangement joins TRBV28 to TRBJ2-7, with D possibly matching TRBD1 (6 bases). Deletions cut 7 bases from V and 6 bases from J, with 13 bases between. The CDR3 extends over 12 amino acids. CDR1 and CDR2 from the germline V gene are MDHEN and SYDVKM. CDR3 in amino acids: CASTSRGREQYF. The CDR3 DNA reads TGTGCCAGCACCTCCAGGGGACGCGAGCAGTACTTC.

This sequence joins TRBV14 and TRBJ2-5, with TRBD2 matching over 12 bases. The end of the DNA aligns better with TRBJ2-7, so the J call may be wrong. The germline V gene has CDR1 SGHDN and CDR2 FVKESK. The CDR3 consists of 16 residues. CDR3 bases: TGTGCCAGCAGCCAGACTAGCGGGAGTTGGTCCTACGAGCAGTACTTC. This encodes CASSQTSGSWSYEQYF.

This clone appeared once. This chain joins TRBV25-1 and TRBJ1-5, with TRBD1 matching over 9 bases. Trimming at V came to 5 bases and at J to 5 bases, leaving 16 bases not matched to a gene. Germline V lookup: CDR1 MGHDK, CDR2 SYGVNS. The CDR3 extends over 18 amino acids. CDR3 region: CASSFSGQGTSGDQPQHF. As DNA, the CDR3 is TGTGCCAGCAGTTTCTCGGGACAGGGTACATCGGGGGATCAGCCCCAGCATTTT.

The chain employs TRBV6-5 and TRBJ2-7, with 8 positions matching TRBD2. Germline-derived CDR1 and CDR2 are MNHEY and SVGAGI. The CDR3 is 15 amino acids. Trimming removed 6 bases from V and 2 bases from J; junction bases left unmatched: 9. CDR3 residues: CASRASERGTYEQYF. The CDR3 bases are TGTGCCAGCAGAGCTTCCGAGCGGGGGACCTACGAGCAGTACTTC.

This clone occurred a few times. J is TRBJ1-6 and V is TRBV19; D not certain. V was shortened by 1 base and J by 7 bases, with 14 bases between the two germline ends. The CDR3 sequence is 16 residues long. Germline CDR1 reads LNHDA; CDR2 reads SQIVND (reference sequence). DNA of the CDR3: TGTGCCAGTAGTATAGCTGAACCGGGGAGGAATTCACCCCTCCACTTT. Protein product: CASSIAEPGRNSPLHF.

The chain has TRBV10-3 and TRBJ1-2, with a tentative D call TRBD1 (5 bases). Trimming shortened V by 5 bases and J by 9 bases, and 13 bases separated the two germline ends. The CDR3 extends over 12 amino acids. From germline, CDR1 is ENHRY and CDR2 SYGVKD. CDR3 amino acids: CAISTSGKSYTF. CDR3 sequence (DNA): TGTGCCATCAGTACCTCAGGGAAAAGCTACACCTTC.

V and J are TRBV19 and TRBJ1-5; no definite D call. The CDR3 spans 14 residues. Trimming left V 3 bases short and J 4 bases short, with 10 bases between. The germline gives CDR1 LNHDA, CDR2 SQIVND (reference sequence). The CDR3 bases are TGTGCCAGTAGTATCTCCAGGCAGAATCAGCCCCAGCATTTT. Encoded protein: CASSISRQNQPQHF.

This chain uses TRBV16 with TRBJ2-5; the match to TRBD2 covers 9 bases. The CDR3 totals 13 residues. Per germline, CDR1 KGHSY and CDR2 FQNENV. Trimming took 0 bases from V and 13 from J; bases not matched to a gene: 6. CDR3 amino acids: CASSQSSAGGWYF. The CDR3, as DNA: TGTGCCAGCAGCCAATCTTCCGCGGGAGGGTGGTACTTC.

The chain couples TRBV10-3 to TRBJ1-1; a weak D match, TRBD1 (6 bases). Trimming left V 3 bases short and J 8 bases short, with 13 bases between. In germline, CDR1 is ENHRY, CDR2 SYGVKD. The CDR3 loop spans 13 amino acids. As DNA, the CDR3 is TGTGCCATCAGTGAAAATACAGGGTACGAAGCTTTCTTT. This codes for CAISENTGYEAFF.

The J gene is TRBJ2-1, the V gene TRBV5-4; possible D gene TRBD1, 5 bases. This CDR3 contains 14 residues. Trimming removed 7 bases from V and 8 bases from J, with 19 bases in between. Germline CDR1 and CDR2: SGHNT and YYREEE (reference sequence). Here the CDR3 DNA reads TGTGCCAGCGGCCTCCAGGGCCCGGCGTATGAGCAGTTCTTC. Translated: CASGLQGPAYEQFF.

This rearrangement joins TRBV19 to TRBJ2-2, with TRBD1 as a possible D gene (6 bases). This CDR3 region has 14 residues. Germline V lookup: CDR1 LNHDA, CDR2 SQIVND (reference sequence). V was pared by 9 bases and J by 6 bases, with 17 bases between. This CDR3 is CASVGAGLAGELFF. Written as DNA, the CDR3 is TGTGCCAGCGTGGGGGCAGGGCTTGCCGGGGAGCTGTTTTTT. Drawing the rest from reference TRBV19 and TRBJ2-2, the complete variable domain is DGGITQSPKYLFRKEGQNVTLSCEQNLNHDAMYWYRQDPGQGLRLIYYSQIVNDFQKGDIAEGYSVSREKKESFPLTVTSAQKNPTAFYLCASVGAGLAGELFFGEGSRLTVL.

The rearrangement uses TRBV5-1 and TRBJ2-3; TRBD1 aligns across 7 bases. J gave up 3 bases and V 6 bases, and 4 bases lay outside the gene matches. The CDR3 runs 13 residues. Germline V CDR1 and CDR2: SGHRS, YFSETQ. The CDR3 is CASNRGSTDTQYF. The CDR3 bases are TGCGCCAGCAACAGGGGTAGTACAGATACGCAGTATTTT.

This clone has a single count. The chain joins TRBV7-2 to TRBJ2-5, with TRBD2 matching over 12 bases. Unmatched junction bases numbered 7, after V lost 6 bases and J lost 5 bases. The CDR3 extends over 15 amino acids. The germline gives CDR1 SGHTA, CDR2 FQGNSA. The CDR3 region has the DNA TGTGCCAGCAGTCCGGCCCTAGCGGGGGGGGAGACCCAGTACTTC. Protein: CASSPALAGGETQYF.

J is TRBJ2-2 and V is TRBV28, with D maybe TRBD2 (5 bases). The germline V gene has CDR1 MDHEN and CDR2 SYDVKM. V was trimmed by 7 bases and J by 0 bases, leaving 15 bases between them. The CDR3 length is 16 residues. DNA of the CDR3: TGTGCCAGCATCAATTTAAACGGGGCGAACACCGGGGAGCTGTTTTTT. It yields the protein CASINLNGANTGELFF.